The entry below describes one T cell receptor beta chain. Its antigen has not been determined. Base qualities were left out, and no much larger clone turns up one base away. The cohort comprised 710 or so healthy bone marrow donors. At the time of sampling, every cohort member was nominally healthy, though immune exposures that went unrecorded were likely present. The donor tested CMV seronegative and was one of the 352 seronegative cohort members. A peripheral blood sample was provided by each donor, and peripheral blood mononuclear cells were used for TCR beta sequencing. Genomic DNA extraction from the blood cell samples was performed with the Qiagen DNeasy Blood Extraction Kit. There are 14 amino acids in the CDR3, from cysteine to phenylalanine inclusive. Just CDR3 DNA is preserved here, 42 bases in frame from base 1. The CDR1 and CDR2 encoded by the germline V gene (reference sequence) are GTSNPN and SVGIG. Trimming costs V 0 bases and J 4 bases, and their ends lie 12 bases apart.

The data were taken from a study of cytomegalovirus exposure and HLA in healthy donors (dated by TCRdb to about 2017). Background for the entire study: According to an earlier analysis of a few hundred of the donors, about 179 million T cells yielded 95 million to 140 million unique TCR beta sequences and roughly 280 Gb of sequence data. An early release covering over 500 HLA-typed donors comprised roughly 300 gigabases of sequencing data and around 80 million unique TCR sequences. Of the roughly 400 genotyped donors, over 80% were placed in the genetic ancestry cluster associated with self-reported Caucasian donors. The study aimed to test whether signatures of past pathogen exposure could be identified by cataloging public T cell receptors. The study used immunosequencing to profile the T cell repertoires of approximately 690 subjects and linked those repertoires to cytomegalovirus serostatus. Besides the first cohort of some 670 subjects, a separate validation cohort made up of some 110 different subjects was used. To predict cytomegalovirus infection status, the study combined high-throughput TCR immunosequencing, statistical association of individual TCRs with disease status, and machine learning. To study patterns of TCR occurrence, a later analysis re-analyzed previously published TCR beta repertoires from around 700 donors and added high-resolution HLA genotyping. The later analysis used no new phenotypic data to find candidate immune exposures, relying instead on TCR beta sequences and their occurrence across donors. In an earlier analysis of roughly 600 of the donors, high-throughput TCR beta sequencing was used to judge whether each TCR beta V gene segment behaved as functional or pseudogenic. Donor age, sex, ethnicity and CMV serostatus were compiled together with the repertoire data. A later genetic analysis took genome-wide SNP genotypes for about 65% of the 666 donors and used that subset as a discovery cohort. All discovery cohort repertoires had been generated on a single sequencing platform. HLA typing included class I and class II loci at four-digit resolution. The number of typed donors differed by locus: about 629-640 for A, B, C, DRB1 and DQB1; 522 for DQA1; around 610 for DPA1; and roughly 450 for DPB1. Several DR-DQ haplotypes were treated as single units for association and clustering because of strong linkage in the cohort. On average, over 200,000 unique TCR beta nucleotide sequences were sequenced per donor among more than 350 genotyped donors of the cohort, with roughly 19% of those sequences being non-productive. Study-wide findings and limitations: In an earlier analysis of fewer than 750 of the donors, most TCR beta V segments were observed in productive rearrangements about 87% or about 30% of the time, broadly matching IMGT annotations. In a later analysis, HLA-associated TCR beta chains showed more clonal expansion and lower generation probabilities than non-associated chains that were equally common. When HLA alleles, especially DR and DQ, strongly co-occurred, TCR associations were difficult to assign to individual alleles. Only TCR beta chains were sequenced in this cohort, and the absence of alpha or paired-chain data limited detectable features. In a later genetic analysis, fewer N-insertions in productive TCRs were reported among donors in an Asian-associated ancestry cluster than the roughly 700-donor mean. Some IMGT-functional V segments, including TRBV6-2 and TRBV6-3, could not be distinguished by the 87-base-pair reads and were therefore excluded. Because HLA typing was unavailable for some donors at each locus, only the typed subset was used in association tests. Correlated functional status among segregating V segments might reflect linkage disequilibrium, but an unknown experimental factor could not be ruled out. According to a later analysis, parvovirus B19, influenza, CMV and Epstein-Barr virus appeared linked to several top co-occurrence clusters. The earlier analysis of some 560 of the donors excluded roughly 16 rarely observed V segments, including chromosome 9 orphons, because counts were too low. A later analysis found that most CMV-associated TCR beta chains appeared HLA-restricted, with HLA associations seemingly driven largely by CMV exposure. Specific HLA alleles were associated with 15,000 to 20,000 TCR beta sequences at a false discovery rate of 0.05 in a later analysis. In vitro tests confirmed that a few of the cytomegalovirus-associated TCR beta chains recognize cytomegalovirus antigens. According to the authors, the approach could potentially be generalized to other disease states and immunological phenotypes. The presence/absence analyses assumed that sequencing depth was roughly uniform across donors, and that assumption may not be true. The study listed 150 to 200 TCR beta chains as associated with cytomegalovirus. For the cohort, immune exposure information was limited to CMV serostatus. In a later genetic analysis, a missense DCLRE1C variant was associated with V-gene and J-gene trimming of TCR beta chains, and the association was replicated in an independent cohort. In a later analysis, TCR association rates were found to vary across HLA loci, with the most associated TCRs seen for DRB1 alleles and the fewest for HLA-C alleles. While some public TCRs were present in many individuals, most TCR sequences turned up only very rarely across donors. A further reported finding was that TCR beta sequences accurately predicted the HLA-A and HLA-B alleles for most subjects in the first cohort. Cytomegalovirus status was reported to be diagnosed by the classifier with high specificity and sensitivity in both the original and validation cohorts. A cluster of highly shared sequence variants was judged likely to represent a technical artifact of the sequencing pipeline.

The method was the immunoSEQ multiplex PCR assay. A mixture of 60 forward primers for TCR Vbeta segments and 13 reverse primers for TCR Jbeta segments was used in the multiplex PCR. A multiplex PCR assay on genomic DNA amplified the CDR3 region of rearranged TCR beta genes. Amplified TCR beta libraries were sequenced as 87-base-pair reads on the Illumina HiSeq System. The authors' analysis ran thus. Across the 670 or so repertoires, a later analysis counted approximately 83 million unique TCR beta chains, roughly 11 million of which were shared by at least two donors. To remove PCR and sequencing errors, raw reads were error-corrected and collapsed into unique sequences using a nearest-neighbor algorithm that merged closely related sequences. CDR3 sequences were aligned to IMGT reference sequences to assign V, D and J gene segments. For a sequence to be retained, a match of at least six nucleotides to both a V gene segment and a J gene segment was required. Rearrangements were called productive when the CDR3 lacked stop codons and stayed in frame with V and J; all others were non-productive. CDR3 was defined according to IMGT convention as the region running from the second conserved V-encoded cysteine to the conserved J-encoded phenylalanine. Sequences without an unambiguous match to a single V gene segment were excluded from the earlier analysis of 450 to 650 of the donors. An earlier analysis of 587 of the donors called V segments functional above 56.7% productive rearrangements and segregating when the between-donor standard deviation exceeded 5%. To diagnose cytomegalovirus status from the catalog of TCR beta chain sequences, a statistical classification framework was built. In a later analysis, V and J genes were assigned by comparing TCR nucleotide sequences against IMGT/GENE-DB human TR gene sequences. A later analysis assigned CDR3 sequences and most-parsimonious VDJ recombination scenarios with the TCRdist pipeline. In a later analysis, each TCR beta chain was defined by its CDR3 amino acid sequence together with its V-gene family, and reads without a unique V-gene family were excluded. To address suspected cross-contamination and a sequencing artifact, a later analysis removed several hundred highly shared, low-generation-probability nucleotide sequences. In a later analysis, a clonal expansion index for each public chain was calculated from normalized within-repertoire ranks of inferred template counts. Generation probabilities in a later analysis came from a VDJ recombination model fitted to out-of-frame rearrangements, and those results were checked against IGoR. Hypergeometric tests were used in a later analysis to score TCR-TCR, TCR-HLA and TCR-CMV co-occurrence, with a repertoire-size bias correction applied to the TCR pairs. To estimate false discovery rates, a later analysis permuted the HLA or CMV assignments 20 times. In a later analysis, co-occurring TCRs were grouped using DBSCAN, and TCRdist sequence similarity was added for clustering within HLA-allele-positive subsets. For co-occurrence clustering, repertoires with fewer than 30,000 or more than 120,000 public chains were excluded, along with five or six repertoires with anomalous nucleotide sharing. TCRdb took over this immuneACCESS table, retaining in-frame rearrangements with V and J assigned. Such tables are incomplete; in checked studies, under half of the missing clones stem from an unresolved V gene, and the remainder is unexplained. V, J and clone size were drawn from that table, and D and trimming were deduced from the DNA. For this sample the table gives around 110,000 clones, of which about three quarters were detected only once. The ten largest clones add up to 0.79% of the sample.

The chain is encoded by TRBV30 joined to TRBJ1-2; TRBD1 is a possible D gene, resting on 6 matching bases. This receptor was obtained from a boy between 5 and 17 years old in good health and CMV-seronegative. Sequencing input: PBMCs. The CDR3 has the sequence CAWSVGGRAYGYTF. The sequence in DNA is TGTGCCTGGAGTGTAGGGGGACGAGCCTATGGCTACACCTTC.